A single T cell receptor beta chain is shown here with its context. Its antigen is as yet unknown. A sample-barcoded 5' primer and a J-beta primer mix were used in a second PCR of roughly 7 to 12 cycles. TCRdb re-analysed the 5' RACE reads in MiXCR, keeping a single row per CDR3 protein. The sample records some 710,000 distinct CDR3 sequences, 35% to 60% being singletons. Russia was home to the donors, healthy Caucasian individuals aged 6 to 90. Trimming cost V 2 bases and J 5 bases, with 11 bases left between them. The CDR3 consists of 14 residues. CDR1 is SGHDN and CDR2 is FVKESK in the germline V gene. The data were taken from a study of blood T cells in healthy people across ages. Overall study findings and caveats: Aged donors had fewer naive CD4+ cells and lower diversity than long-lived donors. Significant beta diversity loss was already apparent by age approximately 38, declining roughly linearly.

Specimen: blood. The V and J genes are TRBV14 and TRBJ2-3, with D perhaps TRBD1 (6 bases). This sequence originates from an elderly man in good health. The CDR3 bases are TGTGCCAGCAGCCAAAGGACAGAAGGAGATACGCAGTATTTT. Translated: CASSQRTEGDTQYF.